These 25 T cell receptor beta chains originate from one sample sequenced in a study of cytomegalovirus exposure and HLA in healthy donors. Primers: 60 Vbeta forward and 13 Jbeta reverse. TCRdb's copy holds only in-frame clones and misses some; the assay was immunoSEQ multiplex PCR. The top ten clones hold about 1.4% of a sample with 150,000 to 200,000 clones, about three quarters of them seen once. The sample taken for sequencing was PBMCs. The origin of the receptors is a woman between 25 and 40 years old in good health and CMV-seropositive.

This clone was found once. The chain couples TRBV7-9 to TRBJ2-7, with 9 bases aligning to TRBD2. This CDR3 is 18 amino acids long. Germline values: CDR1 SEHNR, CDR2 FQNEAQ (reference sequence). V trimming: 0 bases; J trimming: 1 base; junction bases outside the gene matches: 10. The CDR3 DNA follows: TGTGCCAGCAGCTTAGCCCCCTTCGTTAGCGGGAGTTCCTACGAGCAGTACTTC. Translating it yields CASSLAPFVSGSSYEQYF. The variable domain in full, with the rest retrieved from reference TRBV7-9 and TRBJ2-7, is DTGVSQNPRHKITKRGQNVTFRCDPISEHNRLYWYRQTLGQGPEFLTYFQNEAQLEKSRLLSDRFSAERPKGSFSTLEIQRTEQGDSAMYLCASSLAPFVSGSSYEQYFGPGTRLTVT.

A few counts support this clone. The chain carries TRBV19 and TRBJ2-7; 7 nucleotides align to TRBD1. Germline values: CDR1 LNHDA, CDR2 SQIVND (reference sequence). Trimming took 4 bases from V and 5 from J; bases not matched to a gene: 8. The CDR3 is 14 residues long. The DNA for the CDR3 is TGTGCCAGTAGTACCTCTAACAGGGGAGACGAGCAGTACTTC. It yields the protein CASSTSNRGDEQYF.

The rearrangement uses TRBV6-6 and TRBJ1-2, with 7 bases matching TRBD1. There are 14 residues in the CDR3. From germline, CDR1 is MNHNY and CDR2 SVGAGI (reference sequence). V was clipped by 5 bases and J by 5 bases; unmatched bases: 8. CDR3 region: CASSPTQGRYGYTF. The CDR3 bases are TGTGCCAGCAGTCCAACACAGGGGCGGTATGGCTACACCTTC.

The chain is built from TRBV5-4 and TRBJ2-4, with TRBD1 identical over 7 bases. The V gene end was trimmed by 4 bases and the J gene end by 16 bases; junction bases not matched to a gene: 11. Germline V CDR1 and CDR2: SGHNT, YYREEE (reference sequence). The CDR3 is made up of 12 amino acids. CDR3 sequence reads: CASSLGTDDRYF. The CDR3 DNA reads as TGTGCCAGCAGCCTGGGGACAGATGATAGATACTTC.

The gene calls are TRBV28 and TRBJ1-3; 7 positions match TRBD1. V trimming: 8 bases; J trimming: 9 bases; junction bases outside the gene matches: 10. CDR3 length: 13 amino acids. Germline CDR1 and CDR2: MDHEN and SYDVKM. In DNA form, the CDR3 reads TGTGCCAGCTCCAGGGGGGCGTTAAGCACCATATATTTT. This gives the protein CASSRGALSTIYF.

This clone was detected a few times. The CDR3 protein is CASTTFRGQSQPQHF. The CDR3 nucleotides read TGTGCCAGCACCACCTTCAGGGGGCAGAGTCAGCCCCAGCATTTT. This rearrangement joins TRBV28 to TRBJ1-5, with 8 bases that match TRBD1. Unmatched junction bases numbered 11, after V lost 7 bases and J lost 6 bases. The CDR3 sequence is 15 residues long. Per the germline V gene, CDR1 is MDHEN and CDR2 is SYDVKM. The full variable domain, in which reference TRBV28 and TRBJ1-5 provide the parts outside the CDR3, is DVKVTQSSRYLVKRTGEKVFLECVQDMDHENMFWYRQDPGLGLRLIYFSYDVKMKEKGDIPEGYSVSREKKERFSLILESASTNQTSMYLCASTTFRGQSQPQHFGDGTRLSIL.

This clone was observed a few times. The chain is built from TRBV25-1 and TRBJ2-1; D is perhaps TRBD2 (5 bases). V lost 1 base and J lost 5, with 12 bases in between. The CDR3 runs 15 residues. The V gene's germline CDR1 is MGHDK and CDR2 SYGVNS. The CDR3 DNA reads as TGTGCCAGCAGTGAATCCGTGGGAGCGGACAATGAGCAGTTCTTC. Translated, it gives CASSESVGADNEQFF.

The chain links TRBV28 to TRBJ1-4; D gene unclear. The CDR3 is 13 amino acids. Trimming took off 6 bases at V and 7 bases at J, with 12 bases between the two ends. CDR1 and CDR2 (germline): MDHEN, SYDVKM. CDR3 protein: CASRSPGVEKLFF. The DNA for the CDR3 is TGTGCCAGCAGATCCCCCGGGGTTGAAAAACTGTTTTTT.

This clone was observed once. CDR3 region: CASSVSGLAGAYEQYF. CDR3 nucleotide sequence: TGTGCCAGCAGCGTCTCGGGACTAGCGGGAGCCTACGAGCAGTACTTC. The chain joins TRBV9 to TRBJ2-7, with 14 bases fitting TRBD2. Germline V gene data show CDR1 as SGDLS and CDR2 as YYNGEE. This CDR3 has 16 amino acids. V lost 2 bases, J lost 2 bases, and 3 bases stayed unmatched. The full variable domain, rest sourced from reference TRBV9 and TRBJ2-7, is DSGVTQTPKHLITATGQRVTLRCSPRSGDLSVYWYQQSLDQGLQFLIQYYNGEERAKGNILERFSAQQFPDLHSELNLSSLELGDSALYFCASSVSGLAGAYEQYFGPGTRLTVT.

This clone was seen once. V usage is TRBV19 and J usage is TRBJ1-1; 9 bases agree with TRBD1. V lost 5 bases to trimming and J lost 11 bases; unmatched junction nucleotides: 9. Germline values: CDR1 LNHDA, CDR2 SQIVND (reference sequence). CDR3 length: 13 residues. CDR3 DNA: TGTGCCAGTAGTTGGGACAGGGATGGAATCGCTTTCTTT. This gives the protein CASSWDRDGIAFF.

V and J are TRBV27 and TRBJ2-3, with 7 bases fitting TRBD1. CDR1 is MNHEY and CDR2 is SMNVEV in the germline V gene (reference sequence). J gave up 0 bases and V 6 bases, and 15 bases lay outside the gene matches. This CDR3 has 18 amino acids. The CDR3 DNA reads TGTGCCAGCAGAGGACAGGCTGGGTTGGTGGCTAGCACAGATACGCAGTATTTT. Its protein is CASRGQAGLVASTDTQYF.

The J gene is TRBJ2-5, the V gene TRBV28; 12 nucleotides agree with TRBD1. The trim removed 5 bases at V and 4 bases at J, leaving 8 bases unmatched. CDR1 is MDHEN, CDR2 SYDVKM, per germline. The CDR3 consists of 16 residues. DNA of the CDR3: TGTGCCAGCAGTCCGGTAGGGACAGGGGGCTCAGAGACCCAGTACTTC. Translation gives CASSPVGTGGSETQYF.

V gene TRBV7-3 combines with J gene TRBJ1-5; perhaps TRBD1 as D (6 bases). Germline V gene data show CDR1 as SGHTA and CDR2 as FQGTGA. Between the trimmed V and J ends, which lost 3 bases and 0 bases, there was a span of 21 bases. The CDR3 is 19 amino acids. In DNA, the CDR3 is TGTGCCAGCAGCTTGTTCCAATCGGACAGACACCATAGCAATCAGCCCCAGCATTTT. This codes for CASSLFQSDRHHSNQPQHF.

The rearrangement uses TRBV19 and TRBJ2-6; 7 bases agree with TRBD1. From germline, CDR1 is LNHDA and CDR2 SQIVND (reference sequence). With 7 bases clipped from V and 3 bases from J, the junction kept 6 bases outside the gene matches. CDR3 length: 15 residues. In DNA form, the CDR3 reads TGTGCCAGTACCCAGGACAGGAATGGGGCCAACGTCCTGACTTTC. Amino acid sequence: CASTQDRNGANVLTF.

The chain is built from TRBV28 and TRBJ2-3; TRBD1 agrees at 9 bases. This CDR3 comprises 14 residues. J was trimmed by 4 bases and V by 6 bases; bases with no gene match: 5. Germline CDR1 MDHEN, CDR2 SYDVKM. As DNA, the CDR3 is TGTGCCAGCAGAGGACAGGGGAGCCCAGATACGCAGTATTTT. This codes for CASRGQGSPDTQYF.

This clone was seen a few times. This sequence joins TRBV2 and TRBJ1-4; no definite D call. Germline V CDR1 and CDR2: SNHLY, FYNNEI. Trimming removed 5 bases from V and 7 bases from J, with 11 bases in between. The CDR3 is made up of 13 amino acids. The CDR3 DNA sequence: TGTGCCAGCAGTCGCGCGTACAGTGAAAAACTGTTTTTT. Protein product: CASSRAYSEKLFF.

This clone was picked up one time. The chain combines TRBV27 with TRBJ1-5; possibly TRBD1 for D (6 bases). The length of the CDR3 is 15 residues. Trimming removed 4 bases at V and 6 bases at J, with 16 bases between. Germline V gene sequence: CDR1 MNHEY, CDR2 SMNVEV (reference sequence). The CDR3: CASSSRWQGSQPQHF. As DNA, the CDR3 is TGTGCCAGCAGTTCGCGTTGGCAGGGGAGTCAGCCCCAGCATTTT.

Concerning this clone itself: Other DNA sequences from this sample encode an identical CDR3 as well. The chain uses TRBV28 and TRBJ1-5, with 7 bases matching TRBD1. CDR3 size: 14 residues. Germline assignment: CDR1 MDHEN and CDR2 SYDVKM. The junction had 0 bases not matched to a gene; V was cut back by 2 bases and J by 2 bases. The CDR3 sequence: CASSLGQGNQPQHF. The CDR3 DNA reads TGTGCCAGCAGTTTAGGACAGGGCAATCAGCCCCAGCATTTT.

The chain recombines TRBV6-5 with TRBJ1-2; a weak D match, TRBD1 (5 bases). V was trimmed by 6 bases and J by 4 bases, leaving 15 bases between them. Germline loops: CDR1 MNHEY, CDR2 SVGAGI. The CDR3 sequence is 14 residues long. CDR3 sequence (DNA): TGTGCCAGCAGCCCATCAGGACAAACCTATGGCTACACCTTC. Translating gives CASSPSGQTYGYTF.

The chain uses TRBV18 and TRBJ2-3; 10 nucleotides match TRBD2. V shed 5 bases, J shed 1 base, and the junction held 6 bases outside the gene matches. The germline CDR1 and CDR2 sequences are KGHSH and LQKENI. This CDR3 spans 16 amino acids. CDR3 sequence (DNA): TGTGCCAGCTCAGCGTCCGGGACTAGCGGCACAGATACGCAGTATTTT. Translating it yields CASSASGTSGTDTQYF.

The DNA of the CDR3 is TGTGCCAGCAGCCCTGACAGGAATGAAAAACTGTTTTTT. Amino acid sequence: CASSPDRNEKLFF. The rearrangement links TRBV5-6 to TRBJ1-4; a weak D match, TRBD1 (6 bases). The germline V gene encodes CDR1 SGHDT and CDR2 YYEEEE. Trimming took 4 bases from V and 5 from J, leaving 9 bases between them. This CDR3 spans 13 amino acids. Supplemented by reference TRBV5-6 and TRBJ1-4, the full variable domain reads DAGVTQSPTHLIKTRGQQVTLRCSPKSGHDTVSWYQQALGQGPQFIFQYYEEEERQRGNFPDRFSGHQFPNYSSELNVNALLLGDSALYLCASSPDRNEKLFFGSGTQLSVL.

On this clone: Mismatch with germline at one junction end may stem from a read error. V is TRBV10-3 and J is TRBJ1-2; TRBD1 matches 8 bases. Germline loops: CDR1 ENHRY, CDR2 SYGVKD. This CDR3 contains 15 residues. As DNA, the CDR3 is TGTGCCATCAGTGGGTTAGACAGGGGTAACTCTGGCTACACCTTC. Protein: CAISGLDRGNSGYTF.

The rearrangement links TRBV7-2 to TRBJ2-5; D may be TRBD1 (6 bases). The V gene's germline CDR1 is SGHTA and CDR2 FQGNSA. The CDR3 is 16 residues long. Trimming left V 2 bases short and J 2 bases short, with 15 bases between. This chain's CDR3 is CASSLKPPGQQETQYF. CDR3 DNA sequence: TGTGCCAGCAGCTTAAAACCACCGGGACAACAAGAGACCCAGTACTTC.

CDR3 in DNA: TGTGCCAGCACTGCGGGGAATGCGGGTGGCTATGGCTACACCTTC. Translated: CASTAGNAGGYGYTF. This chain uses TRBV6-5 with TRBJ1-2; D call uncertain. This CDR3 is 15 amino acids long. V was cut by 7 bases and J by 4 bases, with 19 bases left in between. In germline, CDR1 is MNHEY, CDR2 SVGAGI.

The chain employs TRBV6-6 and TRBJ1-1; D unclear. This CDR3 region has 13 residues. Germline-derived CDR1 and CDR2 are MNHNY and SVGAGI (reference sequence). V lost 2 bases to trimming and J lost 3 bases, with 7 bases between them. The CDR3 reads CASSYDGDTEAFF. The DNA for the CDR3 is TGTGCCAGCAGTTACGACGGGGACACTGAAGCTTTCTTT.